The next 24 T cell receptor beta chains were all read from a single sample in a study of cytomegalovirus exposure and HLA in healthy donors. Only in-frame clones appear in the TCRdb table, and some are missing; sequencing was by immunoSEQ multiplex PCR. The repertoire includes about 220,000 clones, 80% to 95% of them detected once, and around 1.1% sits in the top ten. Input material: PBMCs. Receptors were obtained from a woman aged 18-29 years in good health and CMV-seronegative.

The genes are TRBV27 and TRBJ2-7; 11 nucleotides match TRBD2. Per germline, CDR1 MNHEY and CDR2 SMNVEV (reference sequence). The length of the CDR3 is 18 residues. The V and J ends lost 1 base and 0 bases, in that order; junction bases with no gene match: 8. CDR3 coding DNA: TGTGCCAGCAGTTTATGGAAGCCTACTAGCGGGAGCTCCTACGAGCAGTACTTC. It yields the protein CASSLWKPTSGSSYEQYF.

This rearrangement joins TRBV5-1 to TRBJ2-2; 8 bases agree with TRBD2. The CDR3 spans 15 residues. Germline CDR1 reads SGHRS; CDR2 reads YFSETQ. The junction had 3 bases not matched to a gene; V was cut back by 0 bases and J by 5 bases. CDR3 region: CASSLETSETGELFF. CDR3 DNA sequence: TGCGCCAGCAGCTTGGAGACTAGCGAGACCGGGGAGCTGTTTTTT.

This rearrangement joins TRBV11-1 to TRBJ1-2; D gene uncertain. CDR1 and CDR2 from the germline V gene are SGHAT and FQDESV (reference sequence). V was shortened by 1 base and J by 4 bases, with 10 bases between the two germline ends. The CDR3 contains 14 residues. The CDR3 sequence is CASSLDGRIYGYTF. DNA of the CDR3: TGTGCCAGCAGCTTAGACGGGAGAATCTATGGCTACACCTTC.

The gene calls are TRBV27 and TRBJ2-2; 7 bases align to TRBD2. The CDR3 runs to 15 residues. CDR1 and CDR2 from the germline V gene are MNHEY and SMNVEV (reference sequence). The ends lost 7 bases at V and 5 bases at J; junction bases unmatched: 10. The CDR3 here is CASKKVGGLTGELFF. The CDR3, as DNA: TGTGCCAGCAAAAAGGTGGGAGGGTTGACCGGGGAGCTGTTTTTT.

V is TRBV27 and J is TRBJ2-2; D is possibly TRBD1 (6 bases). Per germline, CDR1 MNHEY and CDR2 SMNVEV (reference sequence). V lost 6 bases, J lost 2 bases, and 13 bases lay in between. CDR3 size: 15 residues. The CDR3 DNA follows: TGTGCCAGCAGCCGGCAGGGGACCAACACCGGGGAGCTGTTTTTT. Residues: CASSRQGTNTGELFF.

This chain uses TRBV18 with TRBJ1-2; perhaps TRBD1 as D (5 bases). With 1 base removed from V and 3 bases from J, the gap between germline ends came to 6 bases. CDR1 and CDR2 from the germline V gene are KGHSH and LQKENI. The length of the CDR3 is 13 residues. The CDR3 DNA sequence: TGTGCCAGCTCACCACAAGGGGACTATGGCTACACCTTC. Protein sequence: CASSPQGDYGYTF.

Only one count was recorded for this clone. The genes are TRBV6-6 and TRBJ2-1, with a possible D match to TRBD2 (5 bases). Trimming pared 6 bases from V and 2 bases from J, leaving 5 bases between. The CDR3 contains 12 residues. Germline values: CDR1 MNHNY, CDR2 SVGAGI (reference sequence). The CDR3 here is CASRGAYNEQFF. The CDR3 bases are TGTGCCAGCAGGGGAGCCTACAATGAGCAGTTCTTC.

V and J are TRBV27 and TRBJ1-2; D is ambiguous. Germline V gene data show CDR1 as MNHEY and CDR2 as SMNVEV (reference sequence). This CDR3 is built from 13 residues. V was shortened by 3 bases and J by 2 bases, with 7 bases between the two germline ends. The chain's CDR3 is CASSFRENYGYTF. In DNA form, the CDR3 reads TGTGCCAGCAGTTTCCGGGAGAACTATGGCTACACCTTC.

The chain combines TRBV7-2 with TRBJ2-3, with TRBD2 matching over 12 bases. The CDR3 sequence is 19 residues long. Germline V gene sequence: CDR1 SGHTA, CDR2 FQGNSA. With V trimmed by 5 bases and J by 1 base, 13 bases remained unmatched. CDR3 residues: CASSRRGDRTSGGTDTQYF. The CDR3 bases are TGTGCCAGCAGCCGCCGGGGGGACCGGACTAGCGGGGGCACAGATACGCAGTATTTT.

V is TRBV5-4 and J is TRBJ2-7, with 8 bases matching TRBD2. The CDR3 sequence is 18 residues long. The V gene's germline CDR1 is SGHNT and CDR2 YYREEE (reference sequence). After removal of 2 bases from V and 1 base from J, the junction contained 14 bases not matched to a gene. CDR3 nucleotide sequence: TGTGCCAGCAGCTTAGGACCCAGCGGGAGTATGAGGTCCTACGAGCAGTACTTC. Protein product: CASSLGPSGSMRSYEQYF.

V is TRBV18 and J is TRBJ2-5, with 8 positions matching TRBD2. The trim removed 3 bases at V and 7 bases at J, leaving 7 bases unmatched. This CDR3 region has 14 residues. The V gene's germline CDR1 is KGHSH and CDR2 LQKENI. The CDR3 protein is CASSPSGTGGTQYF. CDR3 DNA sequence: TGTGCCAGCTCACCTAGCGGGACGGGCGGGACCCAGTACTTC.

The V gene is TRBV2, the J gene TRBJ1-6, with a tentative D call TRBD1 (5 bases). Looked up from germline, CDR1 is SNHLY and CDR2 is FYNNEI. Deletions cut 6 bases from V and 6 bases from J, with 18 bases between. CDR3 length equals 16 residues. This chain's CDR3 is CASRSQPGHFNSPLHF. CDR3 DNA: TGTGCCAGCAGATCCCAGCCCGGACACTTTAATTCACCCCTCCACTTT.

The V call is TRBV5-8, the J call TRBJ1-1; D is uncertain. The V end lost 2 bases, the J end lost 3 bases, and 14 bases lay between the germline ends. Germline assignment: CDR1 SGHTS and CDR2 YDEGEE. This CDR3 is 15 amino acids long. For the CDR3, the DNA is TGTGCCAGCAGCTTCTCCGATGGCGGGCACACTGAAGCTTTCTTT. Its protein product is CASSFSDGGHTEAFF.

This sequence joins TRBV30 and TRBJ2-5; 10 bases are a match to TRBD2. This CDR3 has 16 residues. V lost 2 bases to trimming and J lost 0 bases; unmatched junction nucleotides: 6. Germline assignment: CDR1 GTSNPN and CDR2 SVGIG (reference sequence). The CDR3 protein is CAWSIGLAAYQETQYF. For the CDR3, the DNA is TGTGCCTGGAGTATCGGACTAGCGGCGTACCAAGAGACCCAGTACTTC. The whole variable domain, filled in from reference TRBV30 and TRBJ2-5, reads SQTIHQWPATLVQPVGSPLSLECTVEGTSNPNLYWYRQAAGRGLQLLFYSVGIGQISSEVPQNLSASRPQDRQFILSSKKLLLSDSGFYLCAWSIGLAAYQETQYFGPGTRLLVL.

This clone was detected only once. The CDR3 loop reads CASSLGPSGEPYEQYF. DNA of the CDR3: TGTGCCAGCAGCCTGGGCCCTAGCGGGGAACCCTACGAGCAGTACTTC. The V and J genes are TRBV28 and TRBJ2-7; 9 nucleotides match TRBD2. With V trimmed by 6 bases and J by 2 bases, 11 bases remained unmatched. Germline lookup yields CDR1 MDHEN and CDR2 SYDVKM. The CDR3 totals 16 residues. The whole variable domain, filled in from reference TRBV28 and TRBJ2-7, reads DVKVTQSSRYLVKRTGEKVFLECVQDMDHENMFWYRQDPGLGLRLIYFSYDVKMKEKGDIPEGYSVSREKKERFSLILESASTNQTSMYLCASSLGPSGEPYEQYFGPGTRLTVT.

The chain joins TRBV6-5 to TRBJ1-5; D call uncertain. From germline, CDR1 is MNHEY and CDR2 SVGAGI. V gave up 10 bases and J gave up 2 bases, with 12 bases separating them. The CDR3 length is 13 residues. CDR3 in amino acids: CATSGFGNQPQHF. In DNA form, the CDR3 reads TGTGCCACCTCCGGTTTCGGCAATCAGCCCCAGCATTTT.

J is TRBJ1-1 and V is TRBV30; D may be TRBD1 (5 bases). The germline V and J ends were trimmed by 5 bases and 4 bases, with 14 bases remaining between them. The germline gives CDR1 GTSNPN, CDR2 SVGIG (reference sequence). This CDR3 comprises 13 residues. The CDR3 DNA reads as TGTGCCTGGGGTACAGGTAAAATCACTGAAGCTTTCTTT. This encodes CAWGTGKITEAFF.

The V and J genes are TRBV7-8 and TRBJ2-7; 11 bases agree with TRBD1. This CDR3 region has 19 residues. CDR1 SGHVS and CDR2 FQNEAQ come from the germline V gene. The V segment lost 1 base and the J segment 0 bases; nucleotides outside the gene matches: 11. The CDR3 loop is CASSLVSDRGRFDSYEQYF. As DNA, the CDR3 is TGTGCCAGCAGCTTAGTGTCGGACAGGGGGCGTTTTGACTCCTACGAGCAGTACTTC. Together with reference TRBV7-8 and TRBJ2-7, the CDR3 gives the full variable domain: GAGVSQSPRYKVAKRGQDVALRCDPISGHVSLFWYQQALGQGPEFLTYFQNEAQLDKSGLPSDRFFAERPEGSVSTLKIQRTQQEDSAVYLCASSLVSDRGRFDSYEQYFGPGTRLTVT.

V and J are TRBV13 and TRBJ2-1; 10 bases line up with TRBD2. V gave up 5 bases and J gave up 10 bases; unmatched junction bases: 14. Per the germline V gene, CDR1 is PRHDT and CDR2 is FYEKMQ (reference sequence). CDR3 length equals 16 residues. The CDR3 DNA reads as TGTGCCAGCAGCCCCAGGAGTCCTAGCGGGAGAAACGAGCAGTTCTTC. Its protein is CASSPRSPSGRNEQFF.

The genes are TRBV5-4 and TRBJ1-2, with 7 bases matching TRBD1. This CDR3 contains 13 residues. Germline CDR1 is SGHNT and CDR2 is YYREEE (reference sequence). V shed 2 bases, J shed 6 bases, and the junction held 4 bases outside the gene matches. The CDR3 DNA reads as TGTGCCAGCAGCTTCAAGGGGGCACATGGCTACACCTTC. This translates into CASSFKGAHGYTF.

The chain is built from TRBV7-9 and TRBJ2-7; TRBD1 agrees at 8 bases. Trimming cost V 1 base and J 1 base; bases outside gene matches: 9. The CDR3 is 17 amino acids. CDR1 is SEHNR, CDR2 FQNEAQ, per germline (reference sequence). This CDR3 reads CASSLGIRQGPSYEQYF. CDR3 DNA: TGTGCCAGCAGCTTAGGTATTAGACAGGGGCCTTCCTACGAGCAGTACTTC.

In this sample, this clone turned up once. The chain joins TRBV10-3 to TRBJ1-5; the D is unclear. V lost 3 bases and J lost 4, with 10 bases in between. Germline V CDR1 and CDR2: ENHRY, SYGVKD. This CDR3 spans 14 amino acids. CDR3: CAISDTLPNQPQHF. DNA of the CDR3: TGTGCCATCAGTGATACATTACCGAATCAGCCCCAGCATTTT.

This sequence joins TRBV4-2 and TRBJ1-5; possibly TRBD1 for D (5 bases). CDR3 length: 17 residues. Germline values: CDR1 LGHNA, CDR2 YNFKEQ. Trimming removed 1 base at V and 6 bases at J, with 19 bases between. CDR3 nucleotide sequence: TGTGCCAGCAGCCAAGTCCTGGTCCAGGGATTAAGTCAGCCCCAGCATTTT. Translated, it gives CASSQVLVQGLSQPQHF.

This clone was recorded a few times. The J gene is TRBJ1-2, the V gene TRBV29-1; D gene uncertain. CDR1 is SQVTM and CDR2 is ANQGSEA in the germline V gene. V shed 3 bases and J shed 6 bases, with 5 bases lying between them. There are 10 residues in the CDR3. The CDR3 nucleotides are TGCAGCGTTGAGCGGGATGGCTACACCTTC. Its protein is CSVERDGYTF.